This TCR beta chain was sequenced in a study of T cells in Graves' hyperthyroidism and ophthalmopathy. The CDR3 runs 12 residues. Germline V gene data show CDR1 as PRHDT and CDR2 as FYEKMQ (reference sequence). V was shortened by 0 bases and J by 6 bases, with 6 bases between the two germline ends. This clonotype was counted many times. Its antigen is not known. Amplification of TCR beta CDR3 regions was performed using RNA transcripts as template. The HTBI set primed first-round TCR CDR3 RT-PCR. Each CDR3 protein is one row after TCRdb ran MiXCR on the multiplex PCR reads. The sample records 490,000 or so distinct CDR3 sequences, about 46% being singletons. It was uncontrolled infection, other autoimmune disease, pregnancy or lactation that excluded patients. Overall study results and limits: Researchers found most expanded thyroid clonotypes above 0.001 in blood as well. The model's output predicted ophthalmopathy at a median of roughly 6.9 months prior to onset.

The rearrangement joins TRBV13 to TRBJ2-7; D is uncertain. The sequenced sample was peripheral blood or thyroid tissue (not recorded which). The TCR was taken from an adult woman with Graves' disease, either hyperthyroidism or ophthalmopathy (not recorded which). The DNA of the CDR3 is TGTGCCAGCAGCTTAGGCGGAACCGAGCAGTACTTC. Its protein is CASSLGGTEQYF.